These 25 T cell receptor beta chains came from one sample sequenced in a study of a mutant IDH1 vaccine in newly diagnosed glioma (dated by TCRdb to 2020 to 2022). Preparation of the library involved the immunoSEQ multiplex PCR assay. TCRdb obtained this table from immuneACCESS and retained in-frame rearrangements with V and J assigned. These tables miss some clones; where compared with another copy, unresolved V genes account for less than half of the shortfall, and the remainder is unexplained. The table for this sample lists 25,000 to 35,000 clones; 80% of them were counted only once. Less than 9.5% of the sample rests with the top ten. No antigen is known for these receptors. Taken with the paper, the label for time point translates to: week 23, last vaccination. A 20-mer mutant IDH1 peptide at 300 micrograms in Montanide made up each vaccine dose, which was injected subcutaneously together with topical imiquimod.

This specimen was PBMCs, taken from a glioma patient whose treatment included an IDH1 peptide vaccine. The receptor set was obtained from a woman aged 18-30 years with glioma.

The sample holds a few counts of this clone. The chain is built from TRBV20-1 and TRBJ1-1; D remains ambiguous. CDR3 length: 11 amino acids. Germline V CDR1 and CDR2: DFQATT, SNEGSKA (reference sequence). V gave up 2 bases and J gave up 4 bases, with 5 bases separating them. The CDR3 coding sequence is TGCAGTGCTAGACGTTCCACTGAAGCTTTCTTT. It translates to CSARRSTEAFF.

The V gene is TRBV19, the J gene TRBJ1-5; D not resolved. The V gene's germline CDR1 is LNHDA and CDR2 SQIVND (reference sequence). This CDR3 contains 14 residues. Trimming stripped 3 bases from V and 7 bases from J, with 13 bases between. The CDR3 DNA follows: TGTGCCAGTAGTATTTTGGGATTGCGGCAGCCCCAGCATTTT. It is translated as CASSILGLRQPQHF. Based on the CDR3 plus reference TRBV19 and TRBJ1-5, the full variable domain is DGGITQSPKYLFRKEGQNVTLSCEQNLNHDAMYWYRQDPGQGLRLIYYSQIVNDFQKGDIAEGYSVSREKKESFPLTVTSAQKNPTAFYLCASSILGLRQPQHFGDGTRLSIL.

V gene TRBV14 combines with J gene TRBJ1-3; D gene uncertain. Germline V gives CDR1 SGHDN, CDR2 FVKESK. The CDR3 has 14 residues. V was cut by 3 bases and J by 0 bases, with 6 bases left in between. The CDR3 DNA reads TGTGCCAGCAGCCAGAGCTACTCTGGAAACACCATATATTTT. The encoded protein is CASSQSYSGNTIYF. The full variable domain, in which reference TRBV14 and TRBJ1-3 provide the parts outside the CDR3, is EAGVTQFPSHSVIEKGQTVTLRCDPISGHDNLYWYRRVMGKEIKFLLHFVKESKQDESGMPNNRFLAERTGGTYSTLKVQPAELEDSGVYFCASSQSYSGNTIYFGEGSWLTVV.

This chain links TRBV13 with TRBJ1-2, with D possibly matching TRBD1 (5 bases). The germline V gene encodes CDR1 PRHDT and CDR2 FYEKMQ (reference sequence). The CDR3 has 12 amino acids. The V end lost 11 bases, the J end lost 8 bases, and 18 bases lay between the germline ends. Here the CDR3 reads CAGDHRGSGYTF. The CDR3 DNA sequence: TGTGCCGGGGACCATCGGGGGTCCGGCTACACCTTC.

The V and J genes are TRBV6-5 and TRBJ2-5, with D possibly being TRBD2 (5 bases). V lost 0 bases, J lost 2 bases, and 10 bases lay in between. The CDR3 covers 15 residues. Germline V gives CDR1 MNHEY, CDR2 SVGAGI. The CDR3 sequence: CASSYSKGVQETQYF. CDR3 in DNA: TGTGCCAGCAGTTACTCGAAGGGAGTACAAGAGACCCAGTACTTC.

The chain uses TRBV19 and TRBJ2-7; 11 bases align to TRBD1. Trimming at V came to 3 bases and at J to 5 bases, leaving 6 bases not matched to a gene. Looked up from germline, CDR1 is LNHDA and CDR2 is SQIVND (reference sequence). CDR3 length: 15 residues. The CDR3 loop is CASSIRTGGIDEQYF. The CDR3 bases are TGTGCCAGTAGTATTAGGACAGGGGGCATCGACGAGCAGTACTTC.

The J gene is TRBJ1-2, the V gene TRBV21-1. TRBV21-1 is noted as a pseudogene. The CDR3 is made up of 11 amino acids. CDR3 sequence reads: CASSKVKGYTF. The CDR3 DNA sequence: TGTGCCAGCAGCAAGGTTAAGGGCTACACCTTC.

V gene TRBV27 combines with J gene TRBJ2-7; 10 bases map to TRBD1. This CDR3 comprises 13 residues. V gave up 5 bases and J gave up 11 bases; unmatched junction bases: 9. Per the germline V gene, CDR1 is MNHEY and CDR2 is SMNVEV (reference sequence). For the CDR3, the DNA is TGTGCCAGCAGTCAAACCGGGACAGGGGTAGAGTACTTC. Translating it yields CASSQTGTGVEYF.

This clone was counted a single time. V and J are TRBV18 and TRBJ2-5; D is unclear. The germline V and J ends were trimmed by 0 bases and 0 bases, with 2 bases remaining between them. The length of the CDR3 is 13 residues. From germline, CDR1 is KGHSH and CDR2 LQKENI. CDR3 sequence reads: CASSPPNQETQYF. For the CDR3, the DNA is TGTGCCAGCTCACCACCTAACCAAGAGACCCAGTACTTC.

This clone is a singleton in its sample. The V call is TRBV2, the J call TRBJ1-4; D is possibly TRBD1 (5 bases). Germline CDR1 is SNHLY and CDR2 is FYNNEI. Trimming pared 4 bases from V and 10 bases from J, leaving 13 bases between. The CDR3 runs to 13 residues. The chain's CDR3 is CASSVGGDRKLFF. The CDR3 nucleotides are TGTGCCAGCAGTGTTGGCGGGGACCGAAAACTGTTTTTT.

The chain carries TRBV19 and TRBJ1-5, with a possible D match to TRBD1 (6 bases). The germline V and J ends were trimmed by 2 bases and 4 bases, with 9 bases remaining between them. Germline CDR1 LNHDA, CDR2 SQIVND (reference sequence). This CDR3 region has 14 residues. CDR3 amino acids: CASSIQTGNQPQHF. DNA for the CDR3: TGTGCCAGTAGTATACAGACAGGTAATCAGCCCCAGCATTTT.

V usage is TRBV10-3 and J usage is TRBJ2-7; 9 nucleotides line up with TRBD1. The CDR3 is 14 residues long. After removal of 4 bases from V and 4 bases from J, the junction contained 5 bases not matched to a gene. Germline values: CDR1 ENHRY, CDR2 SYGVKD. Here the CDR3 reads CAISARDRAYEQYF. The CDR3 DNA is TGTGCCATCAGTGCCCGGGACAGGGCGTACGAGCAGTACTTC.

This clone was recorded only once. CDR3 in DNA: TGTGCCAGCAGTGAATTGAAAGGGAGTGGCGAGCAGTACTTC. Translated, it gives CASSELKGSGEQYF. This chain links TRBV25-1 with TRBJ2-7; D is possibly TRBD2 (5 bases). Trimming removed 1 base at V and 6 bases at J, with 13 bases between. The CDR3 sequence is 14 residues long. Germline CDR1 and CDR2: MGHDK and SYGVNS.

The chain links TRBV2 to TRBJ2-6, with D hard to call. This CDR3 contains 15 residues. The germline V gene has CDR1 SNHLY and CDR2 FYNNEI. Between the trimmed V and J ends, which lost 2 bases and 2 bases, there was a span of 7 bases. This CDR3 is CASSERVTGANVLTF. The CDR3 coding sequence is TGTGCCAGCAGTGAAAGAGTGACTGGGGCCAACGTCCTGACTTTC.

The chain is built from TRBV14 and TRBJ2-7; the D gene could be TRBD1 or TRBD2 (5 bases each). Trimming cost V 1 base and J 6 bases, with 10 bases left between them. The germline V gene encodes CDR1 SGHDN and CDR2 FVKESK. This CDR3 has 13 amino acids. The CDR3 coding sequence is TGTGCCAGCAGCCAAGTTGGGGGACGCGAGCAGTACTTC. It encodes CASSQVGGREQYF.

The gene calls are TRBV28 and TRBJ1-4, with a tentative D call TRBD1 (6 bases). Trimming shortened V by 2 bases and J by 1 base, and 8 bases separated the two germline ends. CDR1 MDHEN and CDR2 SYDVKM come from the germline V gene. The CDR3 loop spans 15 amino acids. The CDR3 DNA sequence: TGTGCCAGCAGTTTAAGGACAGTAACTAATGAAAAACTGTTTTTT. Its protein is CASSLRTVTNEKLFF.

CDR3 in amino acids: CASSVGSNQETQYF. DNA of the CDR3: TGTGCCAGCAGTGTGGGTAGCAACCAAGAGACCCAGTACTTC. This chain links TRBV2 with TRBJ2-5; D uncertain. The CDR3 runs to 14 residues. The V and J ends lost 4 bases and 0 bases respectively, with 9 bases between them. CDR1 and CDR2 from the germline V gene are SNHLY and FYNNEI.

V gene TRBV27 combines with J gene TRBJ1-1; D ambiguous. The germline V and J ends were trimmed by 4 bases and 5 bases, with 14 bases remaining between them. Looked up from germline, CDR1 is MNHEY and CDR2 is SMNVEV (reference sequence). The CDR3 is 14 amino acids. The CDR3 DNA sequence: TGTGCCAGCAGTTCCCTAAGGGATTTAACTGAAGCTTTCTTT. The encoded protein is CASSSLRDLTEAFF.

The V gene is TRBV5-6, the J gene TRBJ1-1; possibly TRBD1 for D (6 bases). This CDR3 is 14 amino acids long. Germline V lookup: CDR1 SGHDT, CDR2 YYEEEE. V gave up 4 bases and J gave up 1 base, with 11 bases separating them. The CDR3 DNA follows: TGTGCCAGCAGCAGGGGACACCCGAACACTGAAGCTTTCTTT. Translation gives CASSRGHPNTEAFF.

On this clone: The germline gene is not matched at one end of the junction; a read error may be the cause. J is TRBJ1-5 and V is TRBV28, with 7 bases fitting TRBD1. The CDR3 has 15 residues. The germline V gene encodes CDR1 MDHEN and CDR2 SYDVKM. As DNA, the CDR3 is TGTGCCAGCAGTTGGGGACAGTTTAGCTATCAGCCCCAGCATTTT. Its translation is CASSWGQFSYQPQHF.

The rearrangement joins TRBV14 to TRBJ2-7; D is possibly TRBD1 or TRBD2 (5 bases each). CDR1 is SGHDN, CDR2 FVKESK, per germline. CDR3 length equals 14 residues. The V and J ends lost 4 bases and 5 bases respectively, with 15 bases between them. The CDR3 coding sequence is TGTGCCAGCAGCCCCTTGGGGGTGGGCCACGAGCAGTACTTC. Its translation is CASSPLGVGHEQYF.

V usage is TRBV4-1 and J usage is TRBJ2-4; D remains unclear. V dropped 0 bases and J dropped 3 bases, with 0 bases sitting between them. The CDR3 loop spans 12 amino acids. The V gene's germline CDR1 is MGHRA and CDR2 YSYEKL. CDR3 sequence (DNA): TGCGCCAGCAGCCAAGACAAAAACATTCAGTACTTC. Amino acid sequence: CASSQDKNIQYF.

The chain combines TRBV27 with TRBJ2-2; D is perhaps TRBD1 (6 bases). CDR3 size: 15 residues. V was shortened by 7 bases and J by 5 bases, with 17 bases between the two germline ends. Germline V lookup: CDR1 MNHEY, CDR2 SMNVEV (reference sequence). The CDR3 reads CASTSGTYQTGELFF. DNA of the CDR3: TGTGCCAGCACTTCCGGGACATATCAAACCGGGGAGCTGTTTTTT.

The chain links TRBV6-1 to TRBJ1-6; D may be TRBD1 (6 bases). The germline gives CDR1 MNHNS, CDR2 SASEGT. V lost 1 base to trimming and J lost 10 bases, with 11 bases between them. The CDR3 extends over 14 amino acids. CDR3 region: CASSEEGGRSPLHF. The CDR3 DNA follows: TGTGCCAGCAGTGAAGAAGGGGGTCGGTCACCCCTCCACTTT.

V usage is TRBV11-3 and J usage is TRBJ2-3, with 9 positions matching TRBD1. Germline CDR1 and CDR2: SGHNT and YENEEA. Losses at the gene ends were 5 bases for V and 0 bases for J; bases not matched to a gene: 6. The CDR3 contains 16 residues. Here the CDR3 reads CASSPRTGVSTDTQYF. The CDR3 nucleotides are TGTGCCAGCAGCCCAAGGACAGGGGTGAGCACAGATACGCAGTATTTT.